This TCR beta chain comes out of a study of T cell responses to AZD1222 COVID-19 vaccine. Measured with immunoSEQ multiplex PCR; TCRdb has only the in-frame clones, and not every one. The data hold roughly 270,000 clones, with 94% observed a single time. Deletions cut 3 bases from V and 7 bases from J, with 12 bases between. This CDR3 comprises 13 residues. CDR1 and CDR2 (germline): SGHKS, YYEKEE (reference sequence). This TCR derives from an adult who received the AZD1222 COVID-19 vaccine. The sequencing used peripheral blood, collected 28 days after the second AZD1222 dose. This rearrangement joins TRBV5-5 to TRBJ2-3, with D possibly being TRBD2 (6 bases). CDR3: CASSWDLGNTQYF. Here the CDR3 DNA reads TGTGCCAGCAGCTGGGACTTGGGGAATACGCAGTATTTT.